This T cell receptor (beta chain) was identified in a study of human T cells and chemical hapten exposure. Germline V gene lookup returns CDR1 LGHNA and CDR2 YSLEER. The ends were cut back, 0 bases at V and 2 bases at J, with 17 bases in the middle. The CDR3 totals 19 residues. This clonotype appeared a few times. Using its own MiXCR run on the RACE reads, TCRdb lists one record per CDR3 protein. Of around 120,000 distinct CDR3 sequences in the sample, approximately 10% are singletons; the top ten hold roughly 3.2%. Sample time point: patch test 1, 2 weeks after DPC sensitization. Stated treatment: therapeutic diphenylcyclopropenone sensitization with weekly scalp DPC.

The receptor's source is a woman aged 40 to 55 with alopecia areata. Some clones in this sample may be carry-over from other donors' samples. V usage is TRBV4-3 and J usage is TRBJ2-6, with no clear D. Here the sequenced sample was whole blood, taken in connection with sensitization to the hapten diphenylcyclopropenone (DPC). Here the CDR3 reads CASSQDRADSSAGANVLTF. The CDR3 DNA sequence: TGCGCCAGCAGCCAAGATCGGGCAGATTCGTCGGCTGGGGCCAACGTCCTGACTTTC.